This T cell receptor beta chain comes out of a study of cytomegalovirus exposure and HLA in healthy donors. General study points: In a later analysis, HLA-C alleles had the fewest associated TCRs, DRB1 alleles the most. An ancestry cluster, one associated with Asian ancestry, reportedly showed fewer N-insertions than the roughly 670-donor mean in a later analysis. In a later analysis, V- and J-gene trimming of beta chains associated with a DCLRE1C missense variant, replicated independently. Analysis performed later found 15,000 or so TCR beta sequences associated with HLA alleles at 0.05 false discovery rate.

V gave up 5 bases and J gave up 3 bases; unmatched junction bases: 10. This CDR3 is 15 amino acids long. The germline CDR1 and CDR2 sequences are LNHNV and YYDKDF (reference sequence). PCR used 60 Vbeta primers and 13 Jbeta primers. Profiling relied on immunoSEQ multiplex PCR, and the TCRdb table lists in-frame clones only, not all of them. The sample includes 150,000 to 200,000 clones. A note on this clone: Antigen specificity is unknown.

This clonotype was sampled from a man aged 30-40 years in good health and CMV-seronegative. The sample consisted of PBMCs. The chain carries TRBV15 and TRBJ2-7; 7 positions match TRBD2. CDR3 protein: CATSGGGEGRYEQYF. CDR3 nucleotides: TGTGCCACCAGCGGTGGGGGGGAGGGCCGCTACGAGCAGTACTTC.